This record concerns one TCR beta chain sequence. Germline V CDR1 and CDR2: MDHEN, SYDVKM. V lost 4 bases, J lost 9 bases, and 6 bases stayed unmatched. This CDR3 is 13 amino acids long. This sample is part of a study of blood T cell repertoires in COVID-19. For the study at large: The origin of the acute and convalescent COVID-19 samples was the United States, Italy and Spain. From T cells, B-cell-depleted T cells, or PBMCs came the material, which was cDNA or gDNA.

Original analysis: Nucleated cell counts were estimated from reference gene primer amplification. The protocol was immunoSEQ multiplex PCR, while the TCRdb copy is restricted to in-frame clones and leaves out a portion. Clone size and the V and J calls come from that table; the DNA yielded D and trimming. The sample includes roughly 100,000 clones, about nine tenths of them seen just once. The gene calls are TRBV28 and TRBJ1-3; 7 bases agree with TRBD1. The source material was peripheral blood. The sequence derives from a woman of 80 years or more in a cohort sampled during active COVID-19. CDR3 nucleotides: TGTGCCAGCAGTTCCGACAGGGTAATCACCATATATTTT. As protein: CASSSDRVITIYF.